What follows are 24 T cell receptor beta chains derived from one specimen sequenced in a study of PD-1 blockade in classical Hodgkin lymphoma. Each patient's relapse followed autologous stem cell transplantation, and brentuximab vedotin exposure varied. Using immunoSEQ multiplex PCR, the repertoire was profiled, and TCRdb retains in-frame clones only, with some absent. Altogether approximately 19,000 clones are present, more than 60% being singletons, with the ten largest covering roughly two fifths. Sequences were derived from peripheral blood mononuclear cells (PBMCs), sampled before the second cycle of nivolumab. The source of these receptors is a human donor with classical Hodgkin lymphoma.

The V call is TRBV18, the J call TRBJ2-7; D perhaps matches TRBD1 (5 bases). Per the germline V gene, CDR1 is KGHSH and CDR2 is LQKENI. Trimming left V 3 bases short and J 0 bases short, with 6 bases between. The CDR3 runs 13 residues. In DNA form, the CDR3 reads TGTGCCAGCTCACCGGACATCTCCTACGAGCAGTACTTC. Protein product: CASSPDISYEQYF.

This clone has a handful of counts. The V gene is TRBV30, the J gene TRBJ2-7; 9 bases agree with TRBD1. With 4 bases clipped from V and 5 bases from J, the junction kept 9 bases outside the gene matches. CDR3 length equals 14 residues. Germline V gives CDR1 GTSNPN, CDR2 SVGIG (reference sequence). In DNA form, the CDR3 reads TGTGCCTGGACTGGACAGGGGAGGGCCCACGAGCAGTACTTC. It specifies CAWTGQGRAHEQYF.

The rearrangement links TRBV5-8 to TRBJ2-3; a possible D gene is TRBD1 (5 bases). The germline V and J ends were trimmed by 4 bases and 1 base, with 13 bases remaining between them. CDR3 length equals 15 residues. Germline V gives CDR1 SGHTS, CDR2 YDEGEE. The CDR3 bases are TGTGCCAGCAGCGCGTTAGTCAGGGGCACAGATACGCAGTATTTT. Protein: CASSALVRGTDTQYF. The whole variable domain, filled in from reference TRBV5-8 and TRBJ2-3, reads EAGVTQSPTHLIKTRGQQATLRCSPISGHTSVYWYQQALGLGLQFLLWYDEGEERNRGNFPPRFSGRQFPNYSSELNVNALELEDSALYLCASSALVRGTDTQYFGPGTRLTVL.

The chain employs TRBV11-3 and TRBJ2-6; D is tentatively TRBD1 or TRBD2 (5 bases each). Germline CDR1 and CDR2: SGHNT and YENEEA. This CDR3 has 15 amino acids. V was pared by 6 bases and J by 4 bases, with 13 bases between. CDR3 coding DNA: TGTGCCAGCAGTGCCGGGACGGGGGGGGCCAACGTCCTGACTTTC. It codes for CASSAGTGGANVLTF.

The chain uses TRBV27 and TRBJ2-7; TRBD2 might be the D (5 bases). V lost 9 bases and J 4 bases, leaving 16 bases between the germline ends. This CDR3 region has 13 residues. The V gene's germline CDR1 is MNHEY and CDR2 SMNVEV (reference sequence). The CDR3 DNA reads TGTGCCAGTAGCGACTTATCGAGGTACGAGCAGTACTTC. This sequence encodes CASSDLSRYEQYF.

J is TRBJ1-4 and V is TRBV4-1; D unresolved. Trimming took off 1 base at V and 5 bases at J, with 8 bases between the two ends. This CDR3 has 14 amino acids. Per the germline V gene, CDR1 is MGHRA and CDR2 is YSYEKL. CDR3 nucleotide sequence: TGCGCCAGCAGCCAAGGGGGATCCAATGAAAAACTGTTTTTT. It is translated as CASSQGGSNEKLFF.

This rearrangement joins TRBV5-1 to TRBJ1-1; D is uncertain. In germline, CDR1 is SGHRS, CDR2 YFSETQ. The CDR3 spans 15 residues. The V end lost 4 bases, the J end lost 0 bases, and 13 bases lay between the germline ends. Here the CDR3 DNA reads TGCGCCAGCAGCCGGACTCGAACTATGAACACTGAAGCTTTCTTT. This sequence encodes CASSRTRTMNTEAFF.

The rearrangement links TRBV4-1 to TRBJ1-1; 7 nucleotides match TRBD1. The trim removed 4 bases at V and 1 base at J, leaving 6 bases unmatched. CDR3 size: 15 residues. CDR1 and CDR2 from the germline V gene are MGHRA and YSYEKL. The CDR3 spells CASSRGEGANTEAFF. Here the CDR3 DNA reads TGCGCCAGCAGCCGCGGGGAGGGGGCGAACACTGAAGCTTTCTTT.

The chain employs TRBV7-9 and TRBJ2-1, with D possibly being TRBD1 or TRBD2 (6 bases each). V was cut by 2 bases and J by 5 bases, with 25 bases left in between. The CDR3 runs to 19 residues. Per the germline V gene, CDR1 is SEHNR and CDR2 is FQNEAQ (reference sequence). The CDR3 region has the DNA TGTGCCAGCAGCTTATTCATAGGGGGGACTCTATTTTTACACAATGAGCAGTTCTTC. It translates to CASSLFIGGTLFLHNEQFF.

The chain combines TRBV6-5 with TRBJ1-5, with a weak D call TRBD1 (5 bases). Trimming left V 5 bases short and J 5 bases short, with 13 bases between. The CDR3 consists of 14 residues. Per germline, CDR1 MNHEY and CDR2 SVGAGI. The CDR3 reads CASSRDGRYQPQHF. CDR3 DNA: TGTGCCAGCAGTCGGGACGGGAGATATCAGCCCCAGCATTTT.

The chain combines TRBV4-2 with TRBJ2-2; 10 nucleotides align to TRBD2. Germline CDR1 and CDR2: LGHNA and YNFKEQ. V shed 0 bases and J 5 bases; nucleotides not matched to a gene: 9. This CDR3 comprises 18 residues. CDR3 DNA: TGTGCCAGCAGCCAAGAGACTCTAGCGGGAGTTGCTACCGGGGAGCTGTTTTTT. Its protein product is CASSQETLAGVATGELFF.

Only one count was recorded for this clone. The chain employs TRBV29-1 and TRBJ2-7; the D gene could be TRBD1 or TRBD2 (6 bases each). Trimming took off 1 base at V and 11 bases at J, with 12 bases between the two ends. CDR1 is SQVTM, CDR2 ANQGSEA, per germline. This CDR3 contains 11 residues. CDR3 protein: CSVEASEGEYF. In DNA, the CDR3 is TGCAGCGTTGAAGCCTCGGAGGGGGAGTACTTC.

This chain uses TRBV10-3 with TRBJ2-1; D call uncertain. V was trimmed by 6 bases and J by 6 bases, leaving 6 bases between them. From germline, CDR1 is ENHRY and CDR2 SYGVKD. This CDR3 is built from 11 residues. CDR3 in amino acids: CAIRVSNEQFF. CDR3 coding DNA: TGTGCCATCAGAGTAAGCAATGAGCAGTTCTTC.

The genes are TRBV7-2 and TRBJ2-5; D call uncertain. The length of the CDR3 is 14 residues. V was shortened by 3 bases and J by 1 base, with 9 bases between the two germline ends. Germline V gene lookup returns CDR1 SGHTA and CDR2 FQGNSA. The DNA for the CDR3 is TGTGCCAGCAGCTTCCGGCGTGCCCAAGAGACCCAGTACTTC. Encoded protein: CASSFRRAQETQYF.

The chain combines TRBV30 with TRBJ1-2; TRBD1 aligns across 11 bases. Germline V CDR1 and CDR2: GTSNPN, SVGIG (reference sequence). V trimming: 3 bases; J trimming: 8 bases; junction bases outside the gene matches: 5. This CDR3 spans 13 amino acids. CDR3 nucleotides: TGTGCCTGGAGCCGGGACAGGGGGACGGGCTACACCTTC. Protein product: CAWSRDRGTGYTF.

The chain links TRBV4-3 to TRBJ2-7; D is perhaps TRBD2 (5 bases). The germline V and J ends were trimmed by 4 bases and 8 bases, with 15 bases remaining between them. This CDR3 has 13 residues. Germline V gene data show CDR1 as LGHNA and CDR2 as YSLEER. The CDR3 loop is CASSLPGGGQQYF. The CDR3 DNA is TGCGCCAGCAGCCTACCGGGCGGAGGCCAGCAGTACTTC.

This clone was observed a few times. CDR3 in DNA: TGTGCCAGCAGCCCTAATCGGGGGAACGGAGAGACCCAGTACTTC. This encodes CASSPNRGNGETQYF. This chain uses TRBV7-9 with TRBJ2-5; perhaps TRBD2 as D (6 bases). Looked up from germline, CDR1 is SEHNR and CDR2 is FQNEAQ (reference sequence). V was trimmed by 5 bases and J by 4 bases, leaving 17 bases between them. The CDR3 contains 15 residues.

The V gene is TRBV15, the J gene TRBJ1-1, with D hard to call. The ends were cut back, 2 bases at V and 5 bases at J, with 9 bases in the middle. From germline, CDR1 is LNHNV and CDR2 YYDKDF (reference sequence). The CDR3 is 13 residues long. CDR3 in DNA: TGTGCCACCAGCAGACAAACACCTACTGAAGCTTTCTTT. Translating it yields CATSRQTPTEAFF. Looking up the rest from reference TRBV15 and TRBJ1-1 gives the full variable domain: DAMVIQNPRYQVTQFGKPVTLSCSQTLNHNVMYWYQQKSSQAPKLLFHYYDKDFNNEADTPDNFQSRRPNTSFCFLDIRSPGLGDTAMYLCATSRQTPTEAFFGQGTRLTVV.

This chain joins TRBV11-2 and TRBJ2-7; no reliable D call. The CDR3 is 14 amino acids. Germline-derived CDR1 and CDR2 are SGHAT and FQNNGV. The V end was cut by 2 bases, the J end by 2 bases, with 10 bases between. CDR3 DNA: TGTGCCAGCAGCTTACGGCGTAACCCCTACGAGCAGTACTTC. Protein sequence: CASSLRRNPYEQYF. The whole variable domain, remainder taken from reference TRBV11-2 and TRBJ2-7, is EAGVAQSPRYKIIEKRQSVAFWCNPISGHATLYWYQQILGQGPKLLIQFQNNGVVDDSQLPKDRFSAERLKGVDSTLKIQPAKLEDSAVYLCASSLRRNPYEQYFGPGTRLTVT.

V and J are TRBV5-1 and TRBJ1-3, with D possibly being TRBD1 (5 bases). Trimming cost V 2 bases and J 5 bases, with 11 bases left between them. The CDR3 contains 14 residues. Germline V gene lookup returns CDR1 SGHRS and CDR2 YFSETQ. The CDR3 nucleotides read TGCGCCAGCAGCTTTGATGAGGGGAGAAACACCATATATTTT. This translates into CASSFDEGRNTIYF.

The J gene is TRBJ2-7, the V gene TRBV5-5; the D call may be TRBD1 or TRBD2 (5 bases each). The V end lost 0 bases, the J end lost 6 bases, and 7 bases lay between the germline ends. Germline V lookup: CDR1 SGHKS, CDR2 YYEKEE (reference sequence). The CDR3 spans 12 residues. The DNA for the CDR3 is TGTGCCAGCAGCTTGGGTGGGGGCGAGCAGTACTTC. As protein: CASSLGGGEQYF. Supplemented by reference TRBV5-5 and TRBJ2-7, the full variable domain reads DAGVTQSPTHLIKTRGQQVTLRCSPISGHKSVSWYQQVLGQGPQFIFQYYEKEERGRGNFPDRFSARQFPNYSSELNVNALLLGDSALYLCASSLGGGEQYFGPGTRLTVT.

This chain joins TRBV11-3 and TRBJ2-7; TRBD1 aligns across 10 bases. V lost 8 bases, J lost 4 bases, and 11 bases stayed unmatched. This CDR3 comprises 15 residues. The germline CDR1 and CDR2 sequences are SGHNT and YENEEA. The CDR3 loop is CASLFDGTGVYEQYF. The CDR3 coding sequence is TGTGCCAGCCTATTTGACGGGACAGGGGTGTACGAGCAGTACTTC.

This chain links TRBV9 with TRBJ2-1; D is unresolved. V lost 0 bases, J lost 3 bases, and 7 bases lay in between. Germline V gene sequence: CDR1 SGDLS, CDR2 YYNGEE. The CDR3 consists of 14 residues. The CDR3 is CASSVGVGYNEQFF. The CDR3 nucleotides are TGTGCCAGCAGCGTAGGGGTTGGCTACAATGAGCAGTTCTTC.

The chain has TRBV6-9 and TRBJ2-1; D uncertain. Trimming pared 2 bases from V and 5 bases from J, leaving 7 bases between. Germline V lookup: CDR1 MNHGY, CDR2 SVAAGI. CDR3 length: 13 residues. CDR3 in DNA: TGTGCCAGCAGTTATGGTCTCAACAATGAGCAGTTCTTC. This translates into CASSYGLNNEQFF.